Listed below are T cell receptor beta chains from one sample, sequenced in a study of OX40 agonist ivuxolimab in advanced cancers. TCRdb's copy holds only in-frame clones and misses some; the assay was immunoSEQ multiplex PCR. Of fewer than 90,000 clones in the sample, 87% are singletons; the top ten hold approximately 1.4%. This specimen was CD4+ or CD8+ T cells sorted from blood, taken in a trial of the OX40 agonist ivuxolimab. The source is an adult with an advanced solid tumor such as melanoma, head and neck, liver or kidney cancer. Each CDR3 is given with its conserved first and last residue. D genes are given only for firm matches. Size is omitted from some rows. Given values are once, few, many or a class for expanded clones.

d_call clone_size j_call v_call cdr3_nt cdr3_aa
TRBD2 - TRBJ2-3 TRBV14 TGTGCCAGCAGCCAAAGGACTAGCGGCGCAGATACGCAGTATTTT CASSQRTSGADTQYF
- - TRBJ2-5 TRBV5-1 TGCGCCAGCAGCTTGCAAATCCAAGAGACCCAGTACTTC CASSLQIQETQYF
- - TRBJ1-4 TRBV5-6 TGTGCCAGCAGCTCCACCGGGACAAATGAAAAACTGTTTTTT CASSSTGTNEKLFF
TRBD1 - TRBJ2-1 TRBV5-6 TGTGCCAGCAGCCCCATTACGGGACAGCCCAATGAGCAGTTCTTC CASSPITGQPNEQFF
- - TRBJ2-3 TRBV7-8 TGTGCCAGCAGCTTACGACTAGTGGGGGGAGATACGCAGTATTTT CASSLRLVGGDTQYF
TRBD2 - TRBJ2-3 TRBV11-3 TGTGCCAGCAGCCCGGGGGGTTGGGATACGCAGTATTTT CASSPGGWDTQYF
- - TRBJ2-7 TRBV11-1 TGTGCCAGCAGCCTAGTGGGCAGCTCCTACGAGCAGTACTTC CASSLVGSSYEQYF
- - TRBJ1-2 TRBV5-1 TGCGCCAGCAGCCCGGCCGGGGGGCAGGGTGGCTACACCTTC CASSPAGGQGGYTF
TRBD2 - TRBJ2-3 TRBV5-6 TGTGCCAGCAGCCAACTAGCGGGGGGCACAGATACGCAGTATTTT CASSQLAGGTDTQYF
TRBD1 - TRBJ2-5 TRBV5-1 TGCGCCAGCAGCTACGGACAGGGCCAAGAGACCCAGTACTTC CASSYGQGQETQYF
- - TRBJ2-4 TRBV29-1 TGCAGCGTTGTGGTGCTAGCCAAAAACATTCAGTACTTC CSVVVLAKNIQYF
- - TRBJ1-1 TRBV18 TGTGCCAGCTCACCAACCAACACTGAAGCTTTCTTT CASSPTNTEAFF
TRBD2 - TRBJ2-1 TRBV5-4 TGTGCCAGCAGCCCAGCGGGGCGAGGGAATGAGCAGTTCTTC CASSPAGRGNEQFF
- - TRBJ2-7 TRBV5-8 TGTGCCAGCAGTCATGGGAGAACCTACGAGCAGTACTTC CASSHGRTYEQYF
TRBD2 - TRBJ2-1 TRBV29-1 TGCAGCTTACTAGCGGGGAGTGGGCAGTTCTTC CSLLAGSGQFF
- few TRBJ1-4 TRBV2 TGTGCCAGCAGTGCCGGGGATTGGGCTAATGAAAAACTGTTTTTT CASSAGDWANEKLFF
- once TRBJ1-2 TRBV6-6 TGTGCCAGCAGCTCGGGACGGTACTATGGCTACACCTTC CASSSGRYYGYTF
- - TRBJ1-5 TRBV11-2 TGTGCCAGCAGCTTAACGGGGGGGCAGCCCCAGCATTTT CASSLTGGQPQHF
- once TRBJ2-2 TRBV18 TGTGCCAGCTCACCCGACAGCTACACCGGGGAGCTGTTTTTT CASSPDSYTGELFF
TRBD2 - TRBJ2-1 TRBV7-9 TGTGCCAGCAGCTTATCCGCTAGCGGGGGAGAACAGTTCTTC CASSLSASGGEQFF
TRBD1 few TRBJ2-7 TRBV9 TGTGCCAGCAGCCCTTCCGGGACAGGGTATGGCGAGCAGTACTTC CASSPSGTGYGEQYF
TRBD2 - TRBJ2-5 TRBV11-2 TGTGCCAGCAGCTTGTTAGCGGGAGGGCCAGGAGAGACCCAGTACTTC CASSLLAGGPGETQYF
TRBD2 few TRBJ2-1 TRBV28 TGTGCCAGCAGTCCTCTCAGCGGGGGGGTATACAATGAGCAGTTCTTC CASSPLSGGVYNEQFF
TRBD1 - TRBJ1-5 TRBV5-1 TGCGCCAGCAGCTTGGGACAGGGTGGGTGGCCCCAGCATTTT CASSLGQGGWPQHF
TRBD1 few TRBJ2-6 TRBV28 TGTGCCAGCAGCCGCCGACAGGGGTTGGCCAACGTCCTGACTTTC CASSRRQGLANVLTF
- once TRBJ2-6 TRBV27 TGTGCCAGCAGTTTATCGAGGGCATTCTCTGGGGCCAACGTCCTGACTTTC CASSLSRAFSGANVLTF
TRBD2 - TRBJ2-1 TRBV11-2 TGTGCCAGCAGGACTACTAGCGGGGCCCACAATGAGCAGTTCTTC CASRTTSGAHNEQFF
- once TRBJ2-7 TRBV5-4 TGTGCCAGCAGCTTGTCGACAGTCTCCTACGAGCAGTACTTC CASSLSTVSYEQYF
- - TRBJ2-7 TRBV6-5 TGTGCCAGCAGTTCAACCTACGAGCAGTACTTC CASSSTYEQYF
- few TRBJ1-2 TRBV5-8 TGTGCCAGCAGCAACCGGACAGCCTACTATGGCTACACCTTC CASSNRTAYYGYTF
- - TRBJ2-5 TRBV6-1 TGTGCCAGCGGGGGTTGGGGGGTCGAGACCCAGTACTTC CASGGWGVETQYF
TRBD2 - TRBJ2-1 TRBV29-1 TGCAGCTCCACTAGCGGGAGGGCCTCGCAGTTCTTC CSSTSGRASQFF
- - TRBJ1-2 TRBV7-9 TGTGCCAGCAGCGAGGCAAGGTATGGCTACACCTTC CASSEARYGYTF
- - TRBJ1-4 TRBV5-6 TGTGCCAGCAGCTTTCGTACACGCTCTTTTGAAAAACTGTTTTTT CASSFRTRSFEKLFF
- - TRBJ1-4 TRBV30 TGTGCCTGGAGTGTAGGAAGTCTTTCAACTAATGAAAAACTGTTTTTT CAWSVGSLSTNEKLFF
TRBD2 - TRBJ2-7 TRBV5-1 TGCGCCAGCAGCCCCTACCCGGGAGGGTCGGTCGAGCAGTACTTC CASSPYPGGSVEQYF
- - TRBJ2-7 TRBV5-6 TGTGCCAGCAGCTTGGTTGGCGGCGGGTTCTCCTACGAGCAGTACTTC CASSLVGGGFSYEQYF
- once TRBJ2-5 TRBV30 TGTGCCTGGGGGCAGGGTCGGGAGACCCAGTACTTC CAWGQGRETQYF
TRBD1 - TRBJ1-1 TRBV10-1 TGCGCCACCCGACAGGGGTTGAACACTGAAGCTTTCTTT CATRQGLNTEAFF
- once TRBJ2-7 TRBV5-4 TGTGCCAGCAGCTTGGCTGGGGTTGGCGCCTACGAGCAGTACTTC CASSLAGVGAYEQYF
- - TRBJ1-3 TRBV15 TGTGCCACCAGGCGGGTTTCTGGAAACACCATATATTTT CATRRVSGNTIYF
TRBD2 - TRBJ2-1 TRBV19 TGTGCCAGTAGTATAGGGAACATGGGACTAGCGGACAATGAGCAGTTCTTC CASSIGNMGLADNEQFF
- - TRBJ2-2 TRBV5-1 TGCGCCAGCAGAACAACAGGGAGTGGTACCGGGGAGCTGTTTTTT CASRTTGSGTGELFF
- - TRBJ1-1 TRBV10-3 TGTGCCATCAGTCCGACGGACGTCTGGACTGAAGCTTTCTTT CAISPTDVWTEAFF
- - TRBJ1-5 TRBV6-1 TGTGCCAGCAACCCCACCCGTGGCAATCAGCCCCAGCATTTT CASNPTRGNQPQHF
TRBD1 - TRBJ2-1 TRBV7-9 TGTGCCAGCCTCCGAGGGGGCGATGAGCAGTTCTTC CASLRGGDEQFF
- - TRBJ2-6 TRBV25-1 TGTGCCAGCAGTGACTCTTGGGCCAACGTCCTGACTTTC CASSDSWANVLTF
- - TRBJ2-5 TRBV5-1 TGCGCCAGCAGGAGGGACCAAGAGACCCAGTACTTC CASRRDQETQYF
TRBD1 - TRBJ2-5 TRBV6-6 TGTGCCAGCACCAGGGGGCGGGCAGGGAAAGAGACCCAGTACTTC CASTRGRAGKETQYF
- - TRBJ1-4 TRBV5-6 TGTGCCAGCAGCCAAGCACTGGGAACTAATGAAAAACTGTTTTTT CASSQALGTNEKLFF